The present TCR beta chain was sequenced within a study of response to subunit inactivated influenza vaccine. This clonotype occurred a few times. The CDR3 totals 14 residues. V shed 2 bases and J shed 2 bases, with 10 bases lying between them. Germline CDR1 reads MDHEN; CDR2 reads SYDVKM. Via MiXCR, TCRdb re-called the RT-PCR reads, giving one row per CDR3 protein. The data contain about 780,000 distinct CDR3 sequences, about 18% of them singletons. The sequence was collected from a man over 45 who received an inactivated influenza vaccine. The rearrangement links TRBV28 to TRBJ2-7, with D tentatively TRBD1 (5 bases). The sequenced sample was PBMCs from blood, obtained 5 days after vaccination. CDR3 amino acids: CASSLQGMAYEQYF. CDR3 nucleotide sequence: TGTGCCAGCAGTTTACAGGGTATGGCCTACGAGCAGTACTTC.